Reported below is one TCR beta chain. Its antigen remains unidentified. The sample belongs to a study of T cell responses to AZD1222 COVID-19 vaccine. Study results and limitations: Spike-specific TCR breadth and depth went up after people got two AZD1222 doses.

Sequencing was performed with immunoSEQ multiplex PCR; in TCRdb, only in-frame clones are kept and a portion is missing. This sample has roughly 150,000 clones; 94% occur once, and the top ten carry roughly 4.6%. In germline, CDR1 is MNHEY, CDR2 SMNVEV (reference sequence). The V and J ends lost 3 bases and 6 bases respectively, with 12 bases between them. The CDR3 is 13 amino acids. The chain couples TRBV27 to TRBJ2-7; D gene unclear. The TCR originated in an adult who received the AZD1222 COVID-19 vaccine. The input for sequencing was peripheral blood, taken 28 days after the second AZD1222 dose. CDR3 protein: CASSFEVRGEQYF. Here the CDR3 DNA reads TGTGCCAGCAGTTTTGAGGTACGAGGCGAGCAGTACTTC.